This TCR beta chain was profiled in a study of PD-1 blockade in classical Hodgkin lymphoma. Only in-frame clones appear in the TCRdb table, and some are missing; sequencing was by immunoSEQ multiplex PCR. The sample lists approximately 41,000 clones, about 70% seen once, with about 3.4% in the top ten. Noted time point: cycle 4 day 1 (C4D1), after more than five weeks of nivolumab. The patients all showed relapse after autologous stem cell transplantation, while their brentuximab vedotin exposure varied. This CDR3 is 16 amino acids long. V shed 7 bases, J shed 3 bases, and the junction held 12 bases outside the gene matches. The V gene's germline CDR1 is MDHEN and CDR2 SYDVKM. Of note for this clone: The target antigen is unknown.

Study-wide findings and caveats: Complete responders possessed baseline diversity comparable to newly diagnosed patients. A reduction in baseline TCR diversity was reportedly seen in newly diagnosed patients relative to healthy donors.

Sequenced material: peripheral blood mononuclear cells (PBMCs), taken before the fourth cycle of nivolumab. The receptor's source is a human donor with classical Hodgkin lymphoma. The J gene is TRBJ2-1, the V gene TRBV28, with 7 bases that match TRBD2. The chain's CDR3 is CASNKARRTSYNEQFF. In DNA form, the CDR3 reads TGTGCCAGCAATAAGGCCCGCCGGACTAGCTACAATGAGCAGTTCTTC. Full variable domain (remainder filled in from reference TRBV28 and TRBJ2-1): DVKVTQSSRYLVKRTGEKVFLECVQDMDHENMFWYRQDPGLGLRLIYFSYDVKMKEKGDIPEGYSVSREKKERFSLILESASTNQTSMYLCASNKARRTSYNEQFFGPGTRLTVL.